These T cell receptor beta chains were read from a single sample in a study of T cell changes during pregnancy in multiple sclerosis. Profiling relied on immunoSEQ multiplex PCR, and the TCRdb table lists in-frame clones only, not all of them. The repertoire holds more than 55,000 clones, with over 75% as singletons. The specimen was peripheral blood, collected in the first trimester of pregnancy. The origin of the receptors is a female donor in good health, enrolled as a control in a pregnancy study. Each CDR3 is given with its conserved first and last residue. A D gene is named only where the DNA matches it firmly. Clone sizes are given selectively: once, few, many, or a class where the clone is expanded.

abundance,j_gene,len,v_gene,d_gene,CDR3nt,CDR3aa
once,TRBJ2-7,16,TRBV10-3,NA,TGTGCCATCAGAGGGGAGGACGGGACTTTTCACTACGAGCAGTACTTC,CAIRGEDGTFHYEQYF
once,TRBJ2-3,14,TRBV7-9,NA,TGTGCCAGCAGCTTTAGCTTTAGCACAGATACGCAGTATTTT,CASSFSFSTDTQYF
NA,TRBJ2-1,14,TRBV10-2,TRBD1,TGCGCCAGCAGGACAGGGAACTGGTCTGGCGAGCAGTTCTTC,CASRTGNWSGEQFF
NA,TRBJ1-2,14,TRBV2,TRBD1,TGTGCCAGCAGTGAGACAGGGGCTTCTTATGGCTACACCTTC,CASSETGASYGYTF
NA,TRBJ1-1,15,TRBV19,NA,TGTGCCAGTAGGTACGAACAGGGAAACTACACTGAAGCTTTCTTT,CASRYEQGNYTEAFF
NA,TRBJ1-1,12,TRBV18,TRBD1,TGTGCCAGCTCACCAGACAGGGAGAAGGGTTTCTTT,CASSPDREKGFF
NA,TRBJ2-1,13,TRBV7-2,TRBD2,TGTGCCAGCAGCTTGGGACTAGCGAATGAGCAGTTCTTC,CASSLGLANEQFF
NA,TRBJ2-1,15,TRBV15,NA,TGTGCCACCAGCAGAGATCGGGCCTGGAGGGATGAGCAGTTCTTC,CATSRDRAWRDEQFF
NA,TRBJ2-1,13,TRBV19,NA,TGTGCCAGTAGTATTGTAGGAGGGACTGAGCAGTTCTTC,CASSIVGGTEQFF
NA,TRBJ2-7,14,TRBV29-1,NA,TGCAGCGCTCAAACAGGACGAAGCCCCTACGAGCAGTACTTC,CSAQTGRSPYEQYF
NA,TRBJ2-7,14,TRBV5-1,NA,TGCGCCAGCAGCTCCCGCCTAGAGGGTAGCGAGCAGTACTTC,CASSSRLEGSEQYF
NA,TRBJ1-1,16,TRBV7-9,NA,TGTGCCAGCAGCTTACCTCAGGCCAGGGGGAACACTGAAGCTTTCTTT,CASSLPQARGNTEAFF
NA,TRBJ2-7,14,TRBV28,TRBD1,TGTGCCAGCAAAAATCCGGGACAGGGGAACGAGCAGTACTTC,CASKNPGQGNEQYF
once,TRBJ2-1,15,TRBV5-1,TRBD2,TGCGCCAGCAGCTTTACTAGCGGGGGGATCAATGAGCAGTTCTTC,CASSFTSGGINEQFF
NA,TRBJ1-2,11,TRBV29-1,NA,TGCAGCGGAGCAGGGGACTATGGCTACACCTTC,CSGAGDYGYTF
NA,TRBJ1-4,14,TRBV5-5,NA,TGTGCCAGCAGCCTCAGGGTGATCGGTGAAAAACTGTTTTTT,CASSLRVIGEKLFF
NA,TRBJ2-3,15,TRBV5-1,NA,TGCGCCAGCACCATAGCGGAACGAAGCACAGATACGCAGTATTTT,CASTIAERSTDTQYF
once,TRBJ1-2,15,TRBV6-5,NA,TGTGCCAGCAGTTTGTCCGGGTCTCCTCTATATGGCTACACCTTC,CASSLSGSPLYGYTF
NA,TRBJ2-5,14,TRBV6-5,NA,TGTGCCAGCAGCCCCCGACCCCGGGGGGAGACCCAGTACTTC,CASSPRPRGETQYF
once,TRBJ2-1,14,TRBV10-3,NA,TGTGCCATCAGTGGCCAAACTAGTTTTAATGAGCAGTTCTTC,CAISGQTSFNEQFF
NA,TRBJ1-1,14,TRBV4-1,NA,TGCGCCAGCAGCCAAGGGGGCTTTCTCTCTGAAGCTTTCTTT,CASSQGGFLSEAFF
once,TRBJ1-6,14,TRBV18,NA,TGTGCCAGCTCACCCGCGGCAGGGAATTCACCCCTCCACTTT,CASSPAAGNSPLHF
NA,TRBJ1-1,13,TRBV5-1,NA,TGCGCCAGCAGCGGCAGTTTGAACACTGAAGCTTTCTTT,CASSGSLNTEAFF
few,TRBJ1-2,15,TRBV9,NA,TGTGCCAGCAGGGCGCCTGGGTCTCAGGGGTATGGCTACACCTTC,CASRAPGSQGYGYTF
NA,TRBJ2-1,15,TRBV19,NA,TGTGCCAGTACTCCCGGAGGAAGCTCCTACAATGAGCAGTTCTTC,CASTPGGSSYNEQFF
NA,TRBJ1-5,15,TRBV6-1,NA,TGTGCCAGCAGTGAAGCGGGGGGGTTTGGGGGGCCCCAGCATTTT,CASSEAGGFGGPQHF
NA,TRBJ2-3,16,TRBV19,TRBD2,TGTGCCAGTAGTCCAGGACTAGCGGGAGGATCAGATACGCAGTATTTT,CASSPGLAGGSDTQYF
NA,TRBJ2-7,15,TRBV7-2,TRBD1,TGTGCCAGCAGCCCCATCCGGACAGGGGGCAACGAGCAGTACTTC,CASSPIRTGGNEQYF
NA,TRBJ1-3,14,TRBV7-9,NA,TGTGCCAGCGGGAGGAAAGATTCTGGAAACACCATATATTTT,CASGRKDSGNTIYF
NA,TRBJ1-5,16,TRBV6-6,TRBD1,TGTGCCAGCAGTTTCCGGGACAGTTTTTCCAATCAGCCCCAGCATTTT,CASSFRDSFSNQPQHF
NA,TRBJ2-7,15,TRBV19,TRBD1,TGTGCCAGTAGTATCGTCGGGACAGGGATCTACGAGCAGTACTTC,CASSIVGTGIYEQYF
NA,TRBJ1-1,12,TRBV7-9,NA,TGTGCCAGCAGCTCGCAGGGTGCTGAAGCTTTCTTT,CASSSQGAEAFF
NA,TRBJ1-5,15,TRBV2,NA,TGTGCCAGCAGTGAAGGGGCAGGGGTACATCAGCCCCAGCATTTT,CASSEGAGVHQPQHF
NA,TRBJ2-2,15,TRBV4-1,TRBD2,TGCGCCAGCAGCCGACTAGCGGGGTCCACCGGGGAGCTGTTTTTT,CASSRLAGSTGELFF
NA,TRBJ2-1,13,TRBV6-1,TRBD2,TGTGCCAGCACTAGCGGGACTCCTAATGAGCAGTTCTTC,CASTSGTPNEQFF
NA,TRBJ2-3,17,TRBV7-8,TRBD2,TGTGCCAGCAGCCGAAAGACTAGCGGGGCTTGGACAGATACGCAGTATTTT,CASSRKTSGAWTDTQYF
NA,TRBJ2-5,13,TRBV4-1,NA,TGCGCCAGCAGCCCGAGACTTCAAGAGACCCAGTACTTC,CASSPRLQETQYF
once,TRBJ1-3,14,TRBV5-1,NA,TGCGCCAGCAGCCCGGGGAACTCTGGAAACACCATATATTTT,CASSPGNSGNTIYF
NA,TRBJ1-5,14,TRBV6-1,TRBD1,TGTGCCAGCAGGCAGACAGGGTGGGGTCAGCCCCAGCATTTT,CASRQTGWGQPQHF
NA,TRBJ2-1,15,TRBV10-1,TRBD1,TGCGCCAGCAGTGAGGTACAGGGGTCCTACAATGAGCAGTTCTTC,CASSEVQGSYNEQFF
NA,TRBJ2-1,14,TRBV6-4,TRBD2,TGTGCCAGCAGTGATAGCGGGGGGATGAATGAGCAGTTCTTC,CASSDSGGMNEQFF
NA,TRBJ1-1,20,TRBV7-2,TRBD1,TGTGCCAGCAGCTTAGCGGAGCGCGGGACAGCCAAAAGGATGAACACTGAAGCTTTCTTT,CASSLAERGTAKRMNTEAFF
NA,TRBJ1-3,15,TRBV5-1,NA,TGCGCCAGCAGCTTGGACAGTACCCTTGGAAACACCATATATTTT,CASSLDSTLGNTIYF
NA,TRBJ1-2,15,TRBV7-9,TRBD1,TGTGCCAGCAGGGATATCGGACAGGGGGCGAATGGCTACACCTTC,CASRDIGQGANGYTF
NA,TRBJ1-1,14,TRBV19,NA,TGTGCCAGTGGTAGGGAAAGGGGTAGGACTGAAGCTTTCTTT,CASGRERGRTEAFF
NA,TRBJ2-7,11,TRBV7-9,NA,TGTGCTGTAGACAGCACCTACGAGCAGTACTTC,CAVDSTYEQYF
NA,TRBJ2-1,15,TRBV5-3,TRBD2,TGTGCCAGAAGCTTCGAACTAGCGCCGCGAAGTGAGCAGTTCTTC,CARSFELAPRSEQFF
NA,TRBJ1-4,13,TRBV6-1,NA,TGTGCCAGCAGTGAAGGCAGCGGAGAAAAACTGTTTTTT,CASSEGSGEKLFF
NA,TRBJ1-6,16,TRBV2,TRBD1,TGTGCCAGCAACCAGGCAGGGGGTGCCTATAATTCACCCCTCCACTTT,CASNQAGGAYNSPLHF